The clone carrying this T cell receptor (beta chain) has more than one count but fewer than ten. Between the trimmed V and J ends, which lost 1 base and 1 base, there was a span of 8 bases. Per the germline V gene, CDR1 is SGDLS and CDR2 is YYNGEE. CDR3 length: 14 amino acids. This sample stems from a study of patients and donors after allogeneic stem cell transplantation. TCRdb reanalysed the RT-PCR reads using MiXCR and keeps one entry per CDR3 protein. Of over 150,000 distinct CDR3 sequences listed, 30% were seen once; the top ten hold under 3.5%. J is TRBJ1-2 and V is TRBV9, with unresolved D. The sequence was collected from a human donor who was either an allogeneic HSCT recipient or a stem cell or donor lymphocyte infusion donor (not recorded which). It is not recorded whose cells these are; they may come from a transplant donor. Input material: blood, either unsorted or a sorted T cell fraction (not recorded which). The CDR3 sequence: CASSVSGSNYGYTF. CDR3 nucleotides: TGTGCCAGCAGCGTATCGGGCAGTAACTATGGCTACACCTTC.